Following are 8 T cell receptor beta chains from one sample sequenced in a study of read filtering for tumor transcriptome and immune sequencing. From 300 to 450 ng of RNA, a library with molecular barcoded alpha/delta and beta/gamma adaptors was made. One entry per CDR3 protein results from TCRdb running MiXCR on the reads. The data contain 40,000 to 50,000 distinct CDR3 sequences, around an eighth of them seen just once; the ten biggest clones take up approximately 31%. Material: a population of CD138-negative cells sorted from bone marrow. These receptors came from a donor aged 40 or older with multiple myeloma.

This clonotype was seen repeatedly, ten times or more. This chain connects TRBV20-1 to TRBJ2-7; no clear D gene. The CDR3 totals 10 residues. Trimming stripped 1 base from V and 5 bases from J, with 3 bases between. Per germline, CDR1 DFQATT and CDR2 SNEGSKA (reference sequence). CDR3 loop: CSARGNEQYF. CDR3 DNA sequence: TGCAGTGCTAGAGGCAACGAGCAGTACTTC.

This clonotype was counted many times. The chain joins TRBV4-3 to TRBJ1-1, with D possibly TRBD1 on 6 matching bases. This CDR3 is 15 amino acids long. CDR1 is LGHNA, CDR2 YSLEER, per germline. With 0 bases removed from V and 5 bases from J, the gap between germline ends came to 13 bases. CDR3 in DNA: TGCGCCAGCAGCCAAGATTCAGTAGGGGGGACTGAAGCTTTCTTT. Residues: CASSQDSVGGTEAFF.

There are many counts of this clonotype. V and J are TRBV5-5 and TRBJ2-7; 7 bases match TRBD1. There are 17 residues in the CDR3. V lost 6 bases and J lost 4; bases outside the gene matches: 19. Germline V gene data show CDR1 as SGHKS and CDR2 as YYEKEE (reference sequence). CDR3 sequence (DNA): TGTGCCAGCACCCCTCCCCCCCAAGGACAGGCGAGATACGAGCAGTACTTC. This gives the protein CASTPPPQGQARYEQYF.

The sample holds a few counts of this clonotype. Possible read error: a much larger clone is one base away. The gene calls are TRBV20-1 and TRBJ2-2, with D perhaps TRBD1 (6 bases). Germline values: CDR1 DFQATT, CDR2 SNEGSKA (reference sequence). The CDR3 is made up of 15 amino acids. CDR3 nucleotide sequence: TGCAGTGCTAGAGTCAGACAGGCGAACACCGGGGAGCTGCTTTTT. Protein product: CSARVRQANTGELLF.

This clonotype was counted ten times or more. DNA of the CDR3: TGTGCCAGCAGCCTCGGGACAGCTAATTCACCCCTCCACTTT. The encoded protein is CASSLGTANSPLHF. The chain recombines TRBV7-3 with TRBJ1-6; 7 nucleotides agree with TRBD1. The V and J ends lost 5 bases and 6 bases, in that order; junction bases with no gene match: 4. The CDR3 loop spans 14 amino acids. Germline assignment: CDR1 SGHTA and CDR2 FQGTGA.

This clonotype has a count of ten or more. The V gene is TRBV5-1, the J gene TRBJ2-2, with 10 bases lining up with TRBD1. V dropped 4 bases and J dropped 7; count of bases not matched to a gene: 10. This CDR3 spans 16 amino acids. Germline V CDR1 and CDR2: SGHRS, YFSETQ. The CDR3 region has the DNA TGCGCCAGCAGCCCATCCGGGACAGGGGTCGTCGGGGAGCTGTTTTTT. Translating it yields CASSPSGTGVVGELFF.

This clonotype was observed at least ten times. This rearrangement joins TRBV28 to TRBJ1-2; the D is unclear. The V gene's germline CDR1 is MDHEN and CDR2 SYDVKM. The CDR3 runs to 13 residues. Trimming shortened V by 2 bases and J by 8 bases, and 12 bases separated the two germline ends. The CDR3 region is CASSLPLTRGYTF. For the CDR3, the DNA is TGTGCCAGCAGTTTACCCCTCACACGCGGCTACACCTTC.

There are a few counts of this clonotype. This clone may be a read error of a much larger clone one base away. The chain employs TRBV24-1 and TRBJ1-2; D not certain. The CDR3 totals 12 residues. Germline loops: CDR1 KGHDR, CDR2 SFDVKD. The DNA of the CDR3 is TGTGCCATCAGTGATTTGTGGGATGGCTACACCTTC. Amino acid sequence: CAISDLWDGYTF.